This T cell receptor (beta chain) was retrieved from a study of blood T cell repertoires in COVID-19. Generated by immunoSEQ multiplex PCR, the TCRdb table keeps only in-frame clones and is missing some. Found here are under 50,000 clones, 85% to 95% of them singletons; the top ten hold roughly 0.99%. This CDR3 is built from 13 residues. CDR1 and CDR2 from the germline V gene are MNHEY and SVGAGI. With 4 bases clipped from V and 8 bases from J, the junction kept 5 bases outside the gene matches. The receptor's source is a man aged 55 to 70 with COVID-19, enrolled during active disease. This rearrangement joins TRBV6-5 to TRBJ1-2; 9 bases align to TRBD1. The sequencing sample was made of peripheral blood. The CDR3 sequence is CASSFGQGQGYTF. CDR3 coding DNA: TGTGCCAGCAGTTTCGGACAGGGGCAGGGCTACACCTTC.